The 32 T cell receptor beta chains given below trace back to one sample, sequenced in a study of blood T cells in healthy people across ages. It was with a sample-barcoded 5' primer and a J-beta primer mix that a second PCR of about 6 to 12 cycles was run. TCRdb independently ran MiXCR on the 5' RACE reads; one entry per CDR3 protein. Of about 670,000 distinct CDR3 sequences in the sample, more than 45% were seen once. Sequencing was performed on blood. Receptors originate from a woman older than 75 in good health.

Points on this clonotype: This may be a read error: a much more frequent sequence differs by one nucleotide. The gene calls are TRBV9 and TRBJ2-1; a weak D match, TRBD2 (5 bases). CDR1 and CDR2 (germline): SGDLS, YYNGEE. The CDR3 is made up of 10 amino acids. Here the CDR3 reads CAGSGLEQFF. The CDR3 DNA sequence: TGTGCCGGCAGCGGCTTGGAGCAGTTCTTC. Drawing the rest from reference TRBV9 and TRBJ2-1, the complete variable domain is DSGVTQTPKHLITATGQRVTLRCSPRSGDLSVYWYQQSLDQGLQFLIQYYNGEERAKGNILERFSAQQFPDLHSELNLSSLELGDSALYFCAGSGLEQFFGPGTRLTVL.

The table lists this clonotype with a few counts. The chain carries TRBV12-3 or TRBV12-4 and TRBJ2-7, with D perhaps TRBD1 (5 bases). The CDR3 loop spans 15 amino acids. V was shortened by 1 base and J by 2 bases, with 12 bases between the two germline ends. The CDR3 reads CASSLGRAIPYEQYF. The CDR3 DNA is TGTGCCAGCAGTTTAGGCAGGGCCATCCCCTACGAGCAGTACTTC.

Ten or more counts support this clonotype. V gene TRBV12-3 or TRBV12-4 combines with J gene TRBJ2-3, with a weak D call TRBD2 (6 bases). The CDR3 is made up of 14 amino acids. V was trimmed by 4 bases and J by 3 bases, leaving 11 bases between them. This chain's CDR3 is CASSSRGRTDTQYF. The DNA for the CDR3 is TGTGCCAGCAGTTCCCGGGGGAGGACAGATACGCAGTATTTT.

This clonotype was detected many times. The genes are TRBV2 and TRBJ1-2, with a tentative D call TRBD1 (5 bases). With 0 bases removed from V and 3 bases from J, the gap between germline ends came to 8 bases. CDR1 SNHLY and CDR2 FYNNEI come from the germline V gene. The CDR3 loop spans 14 amino acids. The CDR3 nucleotides are TGTGCCAGCAGTGAAGCCCAACAGGACTATGGCTACACCTTC. This gives the protein CASSEAQQDYGYTF.

This clonotype was seen only a few times. The rearrangement joins TRBV9 to TRBJ2-1; 12 nucleotides agree with TRBD2. Germline V gene lookup returns CDR1 SGDLS and CDR2 YYNGEE. The CDR3 runs to 16 residues. V shed 3 bases and J 6 bases; nucleotides not matched to a gene: 7. The CDR3 bases are TGTGCCAGCAGCGACAGGACTAGCGGGGTGGGCAATGAGCAGTTCTTC. Translating gives CASSDRTSGVGNEQFF.

The CDR3 DNA follows: TGTGCCAGCAGCTATTCTACAGGGTATTCCGAGACCCAGTACTTC. Amino acid sequence: CASSYSTGYSETQYF. This chain joins TRBV7-2 and TRBJ2-5, with a possible D match to TRBD1 (6 bases). CDR1 is SGHTA, CDR2 FQGNSA, per germline. This CDR3 has 15 residues. V was cut by 4 bases and J by 5 bases, with 17 bases left in between.

This clonotype has just a few counts. The chain combines TRBV28 with TRBJ1-5; 7 bases fit TRBD1. The CDR3 runs 17 residues. The ends lost 3 bases at V and 6 bases at J; junction bases unmatched: 14. The germline CDR1 and CDR2 sequences are MDHEN and SYDVKM. CDR3 DNA sequence: TGTGCCAGCAGTTTTGGGGTCGACAGGGTTGGGGGTCAGCCCCAGCATTTT. Translated: CASSFGVDRVGGQPQHF.

To note about this clonotype: Just one base apart from a much larger clone, this may be a read error. V and J are TRBV14 and TRBJ2-1, with D perhaps matching TRBD1 (6 bases). This CDR3 comprises 18 residues. Germline assignment: CDR1 SGHDN and CDR2 FVKESK. The V gene lost 1 base and the J gene lost 5 bases, with 21 bases spanning the gap. CDR3 sequence: CASSQVYLRGTLDNEQFF. As DNA, the CDR3 is TGTGCCAGCAGCCAAGTTTACCTAAGGGGGACCCTGGACAATGAGCAGTTCTTC.

The chain uses TRBV12-3 or TRBV12-4 and TRBJ2-5; a weak D match, TRBD1 (5 bases). The last part of the DNA fits TRBJ2-7 better; the J call may be wrong. This CDR3 spans 14 amino acids. The DNA for the CDR3 is TGTGCCAGCAGTCCGCCCTTGGACATTTACGAGCAGTACTTC. It codes for CASSPPLDIYEQYF.

V and J are TRBV29-1 and TRBJ2-7; D perhaps matches TRBD2 (5 bases). The assigned J gene may be wrong: the sequence end matches TRBJ2-4 better. CDR3 length: 14 amino acids. CDR1 and CDR2 (germline): SQVTM, ANQGSEA. DNA of the CDR3: TGCAGCGTAAGGGAGTCGTTAGCCAAAAACATTCAGTACTTC. Translation gives CSVRESLAKNIQYF.

The chain joins TRBV3-1 to TRBJ2-7, with unresolved D. Germline V gene lookup returns CDR1 LGHDT and CDR2 YNNKEL (reference sequence). The CDR3 covers 13 residues. V was trimmed by 0 bases and J by 6 bases, leaving 9 bases between them. This CDR3 is CASSQDLACEQYF. CDR3 bases: TGTGCCAGCAGCCAAGATCTTGCCTGCGAGCAGTACTTC.

DNA of the CDR3: TGTGCCAGCACCACGGGGCTTGAAGAGACCCAGTACTTC. Translation: CASTTGLEETQYF. This sequence joins TRBV2 and TRBJ2-4; tentatively, D is TRBD1 or TRBD2 (5 bases each). The closer fit of TRBJ2-5 to the DNA end suggests the J call may be wrong. The germline CDR1 and CDR2 sequences are SNHLY and FYNNEI. The CDR3 contains 13 residues.

V usage is TRBV5-1 and J usage is TRBJ2-7; D ambiguous. Trimming took off 2 bases at V and 6 bases at J, with 9 bases between the two ends. CDR1 is SGHRS and CDR2 is YFSETQ in the germline V gene. The CDR3 contains 12 residues. The CDR3 bases are TGCGCCAGCAGCTTCGGTAGAGCCGAGCAGTACTTC. Amino acid sequence: CASSFGRAEQYF. The full variable domain, rest sourced from reference TRBV5-1 and TRBJ2-7, is KAGVTQTPRYLIKTRGQQVTLSCSPISGHRSVSWYQQTPGQGLQFLFEYFSETQRNKGNFPGRFSGRQFSNSRSEMNVSTLELGDSALYLCASSFGRAEQYFGPGTRLTVT.

The V call is TRBV4-3, the J call TRBJ2-7, with a weak D call TRBD1 (6 bases). The germline V gene has CDR1 LGHNA and CDR2 YSLEER. The CDR3 sequence is 16 residues long. Trimming removed 1 base at V and 9 bases at J, with 22 bases between. In DNA, the CDR3 is TGCGCCAGCAGCCAAGCGTTACTAGTGGGGGCAATCGGGCAGTACTTC. Protein: CASSQALLVGAIGQYF.

In this sample, this clonotype turned up many times. The chain uses TRBV9 and TRBJ2-5; no clear D gene. The germline gives CDR1 SGDLS, CDR2 YYNGEE. Trimming took 2 bases from V and 0 from J, leaving 5 bases between them. The CDR3 consists of 13 residues. The CDR3 DNA reads as TGTGCCAGCAGCGTTAGGGACCAAGAGACCCAGTACTTC. It specifies CASSVRDQETQYF. Drawing the rest from reference TRBV9 and TRBJ2-5, the complete variable domain is DSGVTQTPKHLITATGQRVTLRCSPRSGDLSVYWYQQSLDQGLQFLIQYYNGEERAKGNILERFSAQQFPDLHSELNLSSLELGDSALYFCASSVRDQETQYFGPGTRLLVL.

The rearrangement links TRBV7-9 to TRBJ2-1, with D possibly being TRBD1 (8 bases). Germline V CDR1 and CDR2: SEHNR, FQNEAQ (reference sequence). CDR3 length: 16 residues. Trimming stripped 5 bases from V and 3 bases from J, with 17 bases between. The CDR3 region has the DNA TGTGCCAGCAGCCGTGACAGGGGACTACACTACAATGAGCAGTTCTTC. It is translated as CASSRDRGLHYNEQFF.

The V and J genes are TRBV4-2 and TRBJ1-5, with TRBD1 identical over 10 bases. The CDR3 totals 17 residues. The V gene's germline CDR1 is LGHNA and CDR2 YNFKEQ. V gave up 1 base and J gave up 3 bases; unmatched junction bases: 6. The CDR3, as DNA: TGTGCCAGCAGCCAAGGTTTGGGACAGGGGAACAATCAGCCCCAGCATTTT. It is translated as CASSQGLGQGNNQPQHF.

This clonotype was found a few times. The chain joins TRBV4-1 to TRBJ1-3; D uncertain. CDR1 is MGHRA, CDR2 YSYEKL, per germline. The CDR3 is 13 residues long. With 4 bases removed from V and 4 bases from J, the gap between germline ends came to 8 bases. This CDR3 reads CASSPIYGNTIYF. The DNA of the CDR3 is TGCGCCAGCAGCCCTATCTACGGAAACACCATATATTTT.

The count of this clonotype is one. This rearrangement joins TRBV4-1 to TRBJ1-5, with D maybe TRBD1 (6 bases). CDR1 and CDR2 (germline): MGHRA, YSYEKL. The CDR3 consists of 15 residues. The V gene lost 4 bases and the J gene lost 0 bases, with 10 bases spanning the gap. The DNA of the CDR3 is TGCGCCAGCAGCCCCGGACAGCCTAGCAATCAGCCCCAGCATTTT. Its translation is CASSPGQPSNQPQHF.

The chain is built from TRBV5-1 and TRBJ2-5; tentative D call: TRBD1 (6 bases). The CDR3 extends over 14 amino acids. V dropped 0 bases and J dropped 5 bases, with 11 bases sitting between them. Germline lookup yields CDR1 SGHRS and CDR2 YFSETQ. The CDR3: CASSLAGTRETQYF. As DNA, the CDR3 is TGCGCCAGCAGCTTGGCAGGGACACGTGAGACCCAGTACTTC. The whole variable domain, remainder taken from reference TRBV5-1 and TRBJ2-5, is KAGVTQTPRYLIKTRGQQVTLSCSPISGHRSVSWYQQTPGQGLQFLFEYFSETQRNKGNFPGRFSGRQFSNSRSEMNVSTLELGDSALYLCASSLAGTRETQYFGPGTRLLVL.

Only a few counts were recorded for this clonotype. The chain has TRBV29-1 and TRBJ2-6; 7 nucleotides match TRBD1. CDR1 and CDR2 (germline): SQVTM, ANQGSEA. V lost 5 bases, J lost 1 base, and 2 bases stayed unmatched. CDR3 length equals 14 residues. The CDR3 nucleotides are TGCAGCGTTCCACAGGGGTCTGGGGCCAACGTCCTGACTTTC. Its translation: CSVPQGSGANVLTF.

The CDR3 region is CASNPIGRLAGANTGELFF. As DNA, the CDR3 is TGTGCCAGCAACCCGATAGGCAGACTAGCGGGAGCGAACACCGGGGAGCTGTTTTTT. J is TRBJ2-2 and V is TRBV7-8; 12 nucleotides align to TRBD2. The CDR3 consists of 19 residues. V dropped 7 bases and J dropped 0; count of bases not matched to a gene: 12. Germline assignment: CDR1 SGHVS and CDR2 FQNEAQ.

The chain has TRBV5-1 and TRBJ2-4; no clear D. The CDR3 loop spans 11 amino acids. CDR1 SGHRS and CDR2 YFSETQ come from the germline V gene. V shed 4 bases and J shed 11 bases, with 10 bases lying between them. The CDR3 DNA reads as TGCGCCAGCAGCCTGGGCGAGCTTCAGTACTTC. This codes for CASSLGELQYF. Full variable domain (outside the CDR3, taken from reference TRBV5-1 and TRBJ2-4): KAGVTQTPRYLIKTRGQQVTLSCSPISGHRSVSWYQQTPGQGLQFLFEYFSETQRNKGNFPGRFSGRQFSNSRSEMNVSTLELGDSALYLCASSLGELQYFGAGTRLSVL.

This clonotype was seen a handful of times. This may be a read error: a much more frequent sequence differs by one nucleotide. The chain couples TRBV10-3 to TRBJ2-5; 9 bases are shared with TRBD2. The CDR3 consists of 15 residues. Germline V gene data show CDR1 as ENHRY and CDR2 as SYGVKD. V lost 6 bases, J lost 11 bases, and 16 bases stayed unmatched. CDR3: CAIRTSSGASNEQYF. The CDR3 DNA is TGTGCCATCAGAACCTCTAGCGGGGCGTCCAATGAGCAGTACTTC.

The chain links TRBV20-1 to TRBJ2-1; 7 positions match TRBD1. The V gene end was trimmed by 5 bases and the J gene end by 5 bases; junction bases not matched to a gene: 24. CDR1 and CDR2 from the germline V gene are DFQATT and SNEGSKA (reference sequence). CDR3 length: 19 amino acids. The CDR3 bases are TGCAGTGCTGCGGGCCCACAGGGGCCCTCCCTGGGCCAGGACAATGAGCAGTTCTTC. This sequence encodes CSAAGPQGPSLGQDNEQFF.

The genes are TRBV11-2 and TRBJ1-2; TRBD1 matches 7 bases. Germline V gene data show CDR1 as SGHAT and CDR2 as FQNNGV. The CDR3 extends over 17 amino acids. V dropped 6 bases and J dropped 3; count of bases not matched to a gene: 16. The CDR3: CASSPPDYRGPDYGYTF. DNA of the CDR3: TGTGCCAGCAGTCCTCCTGACTACAGGGGTCCAGACTATGGCTACACCTTC.

This clonotype was seen repeatedly, ten times or more. This chain joins TRBV29-1 and TRBJ2-5, with TRBD2 matching over 7 bases. V trimming: 5 bases; J trimming: 1 base; junction bases outside the gene matches: 16. The CDR3 spans 17 residues. Germline loops: CDR1 SQVTM, CDR2 ANQGSEA. The CDR3, as DNA: TGCAGCGTTAGTCCCCTAGCGGCGATTACCTCCCAAGAGACCCAGTACTTC. It encodes CSVSPLAAITSQETQYF.

This sequence joins TRBV3-1 and TRBJ2-3, with unresolved D. The CDR3 length is 12 residues. The germline V gene has CDR1 LGHDT and CDR2 YNNKEL (reference sequence). Between the trimmed V and J ends, which lost 5 bases and 6 bases, there was a span of 9 bases. The CDR3 DNA reads TGTGCCAGCAGCGGATTCTCGGATACGCAGTATTTT. Protein sequence: CASSGFSDTQYF.

The rearrangement joins TRBV4-1 to TRBJ2-5; possible D gene TRBD2, 5 bases. This CDR3 is built from 15 residues. V was shortened by 4 bases and J by 11 bases, with 23 bases between the two germline ends. Per germline, CDR1 MGHRA and CDR2 YSYEKL. The CDR3: CASSPDVPERTEQYF. The CDR3, as DNA: TGCGCCAGCAGCCCGGACGTCCCAGAGAGGACTGAGCAGTACTTC.

The chain has TRBV15 and TRBJ1-1; TRBD1 agrees at 7 bases. Germline assignment: CDR1 LNHNV and CDR2 YYDKDF (reference sequence). This CDR3 region has 13 residues. J was trimmed by 7 bases and V by 1 base; bases with no gene match: 3. CDR3 residues: CATSRGTGREAFF. CDR3 nucleotide sequence: TGTGCCACCAGCAGAGGGACAGGCCGTGAAGCTTTCTTT.

The V and J genes are TRBV7-9 and TRBJ2-2; D unclear. Germline V gene sequence: CDR1 SEHNR, CDR2 FQNEAQ (reference sequence). The CDR3 is made up of 10 amino acids. With 8 bases removed from V and 5 bases from J, the gap between germline ends came to 3 bases. CDR3: CASETGELFF. The DNA for the CDR3 is TGTGCCAGCGAAACCGGGGAGCTGTTTTTT.

Turning to this clonotype: A read error is possible here, since a much larger clone lies one base away. Written as DNA, the CDR3 is TGTGCCAGCAGCTTAGCGCTGCCGGGGGACACAGATACGCAGTATTTT. As protein: CASSLALPGDTDTQYF. The gene calls are TRBV5-4 and TRBJ2-3; D is perhaps TRBD2 (6 bases). The V end lost 2 bases, the J end lost 2 bases, and 15 bases lay between the germline ends. CDR3 length: 16 amino acids. Germline CDR1 reads SGHNT; CDR2 reads YYREEE (reference sequence).